These 19 T cell receptor beta chains were all obtained from the same sample, sequenced in a study of identical twins. TCRdb processed the 5' RACE reads anew with MiXCR; each CDR3 protein has one entry. The sample includes 300,000 to 400,000 distinct CDR3 sequences, roughly an eighth seen only once; the top ten take 7.2%. The sample also formed part of further work on yellow fever vaccine responses in identical twins.

Sequencing was carried out using CD8+ T cells sorted from blood. The source of these receptors is a woman aged 18-35 years in good health.

Many counts were recorded for this clonotype. The rearrangement uses TRBV3-1 and TRBJ2-7; 15 bases fit TRBD2. This CDR3 is built from 15 residues. Losses at the gene ends were 5 bases for V and 7 bases for J; bases not matched to a gene: 6. Germline CDR1 is LGHDT and CDR2 is YNNKEL (reference sequence). For the CDR3, the DNA is TGTGCCAGCAGCTTTGGACTAGCGGGAGGGCGGGAGCAGTACTTC. Protein product: CASSFGLAGGREQYF.

This rearrangement joins TRBV27 to TRBJ2-1, with 9 bases identical to TRBD1. J lost 6 bases, V lost 4 bases, and 7 bases had no gene match. The CDR3 contains 15 residues. Germline-derived CDR1 and CDR2 are MNHEY and SMNVEV (reference sequence). CDR3 nucleotide sequence: TGTGCCAGCAGTTCCACAGGGGGCCCCTCCAATGAGCAGTTCTTC. This codes for CASSSTGGPSNEQFF.

The rearrangement links TRBV27 to TRBJ2-1; TRBD2 might be the D (7 bases). The germline V gene has CDR1 MNHEY and CDR2 SMNVEV (reference sequence). The CDR3 extends over 15 amino acids. V dropped 5 bases and J dropped 5 bases, with 16 bases sitting between them. The CDR3 region is CASSPWTRGNNEQFF. The CDR3 DNA reads TGTGCCAGCAGTCCTTGGACTAGGGGGAACAATGAGCAGTTCTTC.

This clonotype was seen more than once but under ten times. The chain uses TRBV7-9 and TRBJ2-2; D possibly corresponds to TRBD2 (6 bases). V shed 4 bases and J shed 4 bases, with 13 bases lying between them. Germline V lookup: CDR1 SEHNR, CDR2 FQNEAQ (reference sequence). CDR3 length: 15 residues. The CDR3 loop reads CASSWRGVGTGELFF. CDR3 DNA sequence: TGTGCCAGCAGCTGGCGGGGTGTAGGCACCGGGGAGCTGTTTTTT.

This clonotype turned up a few times. The rearrangement joins TRBV20-1 to TRBJ2-7; the match to TRBD1 covers 7 bases. Germline values: CDR1 DFQATT, CDR2 SNEGSKA (reference sequence). With 3 bases clipped from V and 6 bases from J, the junction kept 14 bases outside the gene matches. CDR3 size: 15 residues. CDR3 bases: TGCAGTGCTAGCCCTACAGGGGTAGGGGCTGGCGAGCAGTACTTC. Amino acid sequence: CSASPTGVGAGEQYF.

This chain uses TRBV10-3 with TRBJ2-1; 10 bases match TRBD2. With 3 bases clipped from V and 8 bases from J, the junction kept 7 bases outside the gene matches. The CDR3 is 15 residues long. CDR1 is ENHRY and CDR2 is SYGVKD in the germline V gene. This CDR3 is CAISDRLAGEDEQFF. CDR3 nucleotides: TGTGCCATCAGTGATAGGCTAGCGGGAGAAGATGAGCAGTTCTTC.

V is TRBV3-1 and J is TRBJ2-2; D not certain. The CDR3 has 12 residues. V lost 0 bases and J 8 bases, leaving 4 bases between the germline ends. CDR1 and CDR2 (germline): LGHDT, YNNKEL (reference sequence). Here the CDR3 DNA reads TGTGCCAGCAGCCAAGAGGCAGGGGAGCTGTTTTTT. Protein: CASSQEAGELFF. Combining the CDR3 with reference TRBV3-1 and TRBJ2-2 gives the whole variable domain DTAVSQTPKYLVTQMGNDKSIKCEQNLGHDTMYWYKQDSKKFLKIMFSYNNKELIINETVPNRFSPKSPDKAHLNLHINSLELGDSAVYFCASSQEAGELFFGEGSRLTVL.

V gene TRBV12-3 or TRBV12-4 combines with J gene TRBJ2-3, with D possibly being TRBD2 (7 bases). V dropped 6 bases and J dropped 13 bases, with 17 bases sitting between them. CDR3 length: 12 residues. The CDR3 nucleotides are TGTGCCAGCAGCCTGGAGCGGGACAATAAGTATTTT. This codes for CASSLERDNKYF.

There are many counts of this clonotype. The chain combines TRBV27 with TRBJ2-1; D gene uncertain. CDR1 and CDR2 from the germline V gene are MNHEY and SMNVEV (reference sequence). V dropped 2 bases and J dropped 12 bases, with 14 bases sitting between them. The CDR3 covers 13 residues. CDR3 residues: CASSLGRSWPQFF. In DNA form, the CDR3 reads TGTGCCAGCAGTTTAGGAAGATCGTGGCCGCAGTTCTTC.

There are many counts of this clonotype. This chain joins TRBV28 and TRBJ2-1; tentatively, D is TRBD2 (6 bases). Trimming pared 3 bases from V and 7 bases from J, leaving 13 bases between. Germline V gene lookup returns CDR1 MDHEN and CDR2 SYDVKM. The CDR3 covers 14 residues. Written as DNA, the CDR3 is TGTGCCAGCAGTTTGGGGGGACGGGGGAATGAGCAGTTCTTC. Translated, it gives CASSLGGRGNEQFF.

The CDR3 loop is CASSQVLGVAGQTYEQYF. The DNA for the CDR3 is TGTGCCAGCAGCCAAGTGCTCGGTGTCGCGGGGCAAACCTACGAGCAGTACTTC. The chain recombines TRBV4-2 with TRBJ2-7; a possible D gene is TRBD2 (6 bases). The CDR3 is made up of 18 amino acids. Trimming removed 1 base from V and 2 bases from J, with 21 bases in between. Germline values: CDR1 LGHNA, CDR2 YNFKEQ.

This chain links TRBV28 with TRBJ2-2; D is perhaps TRBD1 or TRBD2 (5 bases each). Germline V gene lookup returns CDR1 MDHEN and CDR2 SYDVKM. V was clipped by 6 bases and J by 1 base, with 15 bases between them. This CDR3 is built from 16 residues. As DNA, the CDR3 is TGTGCCAGCAGCCTGGGGGAAACTTGGAACACCGGGGAGCTGTTTTTT. This sequence encodes CASSLGETWNTGELFF.

This clonotype has a handful of counts. This rearrangement joins TRBV15 to TRBJ1-1; no clear D. Between the trimmed V and J ends, which lost 3 bases and 3 bases, there was a span of 14 bases. The CDR3 extends over 15 amino acids. Germline CDR1 LNHNV, CDR2 YYDKDF (reference sequence). Written as DNA, the CDR3 is TGTGCCACCAGCAGGATCGGAAACTCGGACACTGAAGCTTTCTTT. Translated, it gives CATSRIGNSDTEAFF.

This clonotype has more than one count but fewer than ten. The J gene is TRBJ2-1, the V gene TRBV24-1; TRBD1 might be the D (6 bases). Deletions cut 7 bases from V and 8 bases from J, with 17 bases between. The CDR3 spans 14 residues. Per germline, CDR1 KGHDR and CDR2 SFDVKD. CDR3 sequence reads: CATSPGAPSDEQFF. The CDR3 nucleotides read TGTGCCACCAGCCCAGGGGCCCCTTCCGATGAGCAGTTCTTC.

The V gene is TRBV10-1, the J gene TRBJ2-1; possible D gene TRBD1, 5 bases. The CDR3 totals 12 residues. Trimming pared 3 bases from V and 9 bases from J, leaving 9 bases between. Germline-derived CDR1 and CDR2 are WNHNN and SYGVQD (reference sequence). CDR3 bases: TGCGCCAGCAGTGATGGGGCCGGTGAGCAGTTCTTC. Its protein is CASSDGAGEQFF.

This clonotype came up many times. V gene TRBV28 combines with J gene TRBJ2-1, with 12 bases that match TRBD2. The CDR3 is made up of 15 amino acids. After removal of 6 bases from V and 7 bases from J, the junction contained 7 bases not matched to a gene. Germline V gene data show CDR1 as MDHEN and CDR2 as SYDVKM. The CDR3 nucleotides are TGTGCCAGCAGACCGACTAGCGGGAGTGAAAATGAGCAGTTCTTC. The encoded protein is CASRPTSGSENEQFF.

This clonotype was seen more than once but under ten times. The rearrangement uses TRBV18 and TRBJ2-1; D assignment may be TRBD1 or TRBD2 (5 bases each). Germline V gene lookup returns CDR1 KGHSH and CDR2 LQKENI. V lost 0 bases to trimming and J lost 0 bases, with 12 bases between them. The length of the CDR3 is 17 residues. Here the CDR3 reads CASSPPGERSSYNEQFF. The CDR3 nucleotides read TGTGCCAGCTCACCACCGGGGGAGCGGAGCTCCTACAATGAGCAGTTCTTC.

The rearrangement uses TRBV6-2 or TRBV6-3 and TRBJ1-5, with D possibly TRBD1 on 5 matching bases. The V and J ends lost 1 base and 6 bases respectively, with 13 bases between them. The V gene's germline CDR1 is MNHEY and CDR2 SVGEGT. The CDR3 runs 15 residues. The CDR3 is CASSYLKGGGQPQHF. CDR3 nucleotide sequence: TGTGCCAGCAGTTACTTGAAGGGCGGGGGTCAGCCCCAGCATTTT.

The chain couples TRBV24-1 to TRBJ2-2; D tentatively reads TRBD1 or TRBD2 (5 bases each). The length of the CDR3 is 16 residues. Trimming cost V 4 bases and J 1 base, with 12 bases left between them. CDR1 KGHDR and CDR2 SFDVKD come from the germline V gene. The chain's CDR3 is CATSDWGPMNTGELFF. CDR3 in DNA: TGTGCCACCAGTGACTGGGGACCGATGAACACCGGGGAGCTGTTTTTT.